The sample holds many counts of the clone carrying this TCR beta chain. The authors ran a second PCR of roughly 6 to 12 cycles using a sample-barcoded 5' primer and a J-beta primer mix. TCRdb re-called the 5' RACE reads with MiXCR, one entry per CDR3 protein. The sample includes some 1.8 million distinct CDR3 sequences, about two fifths of them seen just once. For every donor, a draw yielded around 10 milliliters of peripheral blood. These data originate in a study of blood T cells in healthy people across ages. Trimming took off 0 bases at V and 7 bases at J, with 17 bases between the two ends. Germline V gene lookup returns CDR1 LGHNT and CDR2 FRNRAP. This CDR3 has 16 amino acids.

The sample consisted of blood. The rearrangement uses TRBV12-5 and TRBJ2-3, with D possibly matching TRBD2 (6 bases). The sequence was collected from a human donor in good health. The CDR3 sequence is CASGLVGVYGGYTQYF. The CDR3 nucleotides are TGTGCTAGTGGTTTGGTAGGGGTCTACGGGGGATATACGCAGTATTTT.